Detailed here is one TCR beta chain. Its antigen is still unknown. A J-beta primer mix and a sample-barcoded 5' primer were used in a second PCR of about 7 to 12 cycles. TCRdb independently ran MiXCR on the 5' RACE reads; one entry per CDR3 protein. The sample has 850,000 to 1,000,000 distinct CDR3 sequences; roughly 51% are singletons. The CDR3 consists of 14 residues. CDR1 and CDR2 (germline): SGDLS, YYNGEE. With 0 bases removed from V and 14 bases from J, the gap between germline ends came to 17 bases. This record comes from a study of blood T cells in healthy people across ages. Study-wide results and caveats: Long-lived and aged donors differed, with more naive CD4+ cells and higher diversity in the long-lived.

The clonotype was recovered from a woman aged 55-69 years in good health. The V call is TRBV9, the J call TRBJ1-4; D perhaps matches TRBD1 (5 bases). Sequenced input: blood. The CDR3 loop reads CASSVADRGGVLFF. The CDR3 DNA follows: TGTGCCAGCAGCGTAGCCGACCGGGGCGGGGTGCTGTTTTTT.